This TCR beta chain was recorded in a study of cytomegalovirus exposure and HLA in healthy donors. About the research overall: The 110 or so validation repertoires used a platform that matched the one used for the approximately 690 first-cohort repertoires, as a later analysis reported. Whole-study results and caveats: Within the 90 to 150 validation repertoires, first-cohort TCR clusters tended to co-occur, according to a later analysis. For cytomegalovirus status, the classifier reportedly gave diagnoses with high specificity and sensitivity.

The donors were part of the validation cohort, which consisted of roughly 110 subjects and was separate from the first cohort of 666 subjects. Assay used: immunoSEQ multiplex PCR; TCRdb lists only in-frame clones, some missing. The sample lists roughly 45,000 clones, nearly 95% occurring once. The CDR3 runs to 12 residues. V lost 5 bases, J lost 0 bases, and 8 bases lay in between. In germline, CDR1 is GTSNPN, CDR2 SVGIG (reference sequence). Notes on this clone: Its antigen is not identified.

The clonotype originates from a woman aged 18-35 years in good health and CMV-seropositive. The chain recombines TRBV30 with TRBJ2-7, with D unresolved. The sample comprised PBMCs. This CDR3 is CAWGPSSYEQYF. In DNA form, the CDR3 reads TGTGCCTGGGGGCCGAGCTCCTACGAGCAGTACTTC.